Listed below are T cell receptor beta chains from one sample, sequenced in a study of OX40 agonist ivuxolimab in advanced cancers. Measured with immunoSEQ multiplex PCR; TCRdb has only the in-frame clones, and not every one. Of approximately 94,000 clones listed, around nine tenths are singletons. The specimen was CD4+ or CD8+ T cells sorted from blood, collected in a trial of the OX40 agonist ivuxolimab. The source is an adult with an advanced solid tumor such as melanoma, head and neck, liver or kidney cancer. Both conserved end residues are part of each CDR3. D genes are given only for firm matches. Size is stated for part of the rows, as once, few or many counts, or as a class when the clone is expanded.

CDR3aa: CASRPWTSTDTQYF; CDR3nt: TGTGCCAGCAGACCATGGACTAGCACAGATACGCAGTATTTT; v_gene: TRBV5-4; abundance: NA; d_gene: NA; j_gene: TRBJ2-3
CDR3aa: CASSPPGTSGRAPGEQYF; CDR3nt: TGTGCCAGCAGCCCACCCGGGACTAGCGGGAGGGCCCCTGGCGAGCAGTACTTC; v_gene: TRBV7-2; abundance: NA; d_gene: TRBD2; j_gene: TRBJ2-7
CDR3aa: CASAGLVSSASTDTQYF; CDR3nt: TGTGCCAGCGCGGGACTAGTTTCGTCTGCTAGCACAGATACGCAGTATTTT; v_gene: TRBV18; abundance: NA; d_gene: TRBD2; j_gene: TRBJ2-3
CDR3aa: CASSLVFAVNFYSNQPQHF; CDR3nt: TGCGCCAGCAGCTTGGTGTTTGCGGTGAACTTCTATAGCAATCAGCCCCAGCATTTT; v_gene: TRBV5-1; abundance: NA; d_gene: NA; j_gene: TRBJ1-5
CDR3aa: CASSQEGGTSRTYEQYF; CDR3nt: TGTGCCAGCAGCCAAGAAGGGGGGACTAGCAGGACCTACGAGCAGTACTTC; v_gene: TRBV4-2; abundance: NA; d_gene: TRBD2; j_gene: TRBJ2-7
CDR3aa: CASSQGPARGLSYGYTF; CDR3nt: TGCGCCAGCAGCCAAGGGCCCGCCCGAGGACTAAGCTATGGCTACACCTTC; v_gene: TRBV4-1; abundance: few; d_gene: NA; j_gene: TRBJ1-2
CDR3aa: CASSMGGGRPQHF; CDR3nt: TGTGCCAGTAGTATGGGCGGGGGCCGGCCCCAGCATTTT; v_gene: TRBV19; abundance: once; d_gene: NA; j_gene: TRBJ1-5
CDR3aa: CASSLGPPDTGELFF; CDR3nt: TGTGCCAGCAGCTTAGGTCCGCCGGACACCGGGGAGCTGTTTTTT; v_gene: TRBV7-9; abundance: NA; d_gene: NA; j_gene: TRBJ2-2
CDR3aa: CASSTRRSNTEAFF; CDR3nt: TGTGCCAGCAGCACCCGACGGTCGAACACTGAAGCTTTCTTT; v_gene: TRBV11-3; abundance: NA; d_gene: NA; j_gene: TRBJ1-1
CDR3aa: CASSLGSGDEQYF; CDR3nt: TGTGCCAGCAGTCTAGGAAGCGGGGACGAGCAGTACTTC; v_gene: TRBV14; abundance: NA; d_gene: TRBD2; j_gene: TRBJ2-7
CDR3aa: CASSLRTGGNNEQFF; CDR3nt: TGTGCCAGCAGCCTGAGGACAGGGGGTAACAATGAGCAGTTCTTC; v_gene: TRBV11-3; abundance: NA; d_gene: TRBD1; j_gene: TRBJ2-1
CDR3aa: CASSAISGRDSYEQYF; CDR3nt: TGTGCCAGCAGCGCCATCAGCGGGAGAGATTCCTACGAGCAGTACTTC; v_gene: TRBV5-4; abundance: NA; d_gene: TRBD2; j_gene: TRBJ2-7
CDR3aa: CASSSRTGSDTQYF; CDR3nt: TGTGCCAGCAGCTCTCGGACAGGGTCAGATACGCAGTATTTT; v_gene: TRBV7-9; abundance: NA; d_gene: TRBD1; j_gene: TRBJ2-3
CDR3aa: CASSIQGKANEQFF; CDR3nt: TGTGCCAGTAGTATTCAAGGAAAGGCAAATGAGCAGTTCTTC; v_gene: TRBV19; abundance: NA; d_gene: NA; j_gene: TRBJ2-1
CDR3aa: CASSFTLATNEKLFF; CDR3nt: TGTGCCAGCAGTTTTACATTGGCAACTAATGAAAAACTGTTTTTT; v_gene: TRBV27; abundance: NA; d_gene: NA; j_gene: TRBJ1-4
CDR3aa: CASKRVSYNEQFF; CDR3nt: TGTGCCAGCAAGCGGGTCTCCTACAATGAGCAGTTCTTC; v_gene: TRBV6-1; abundance: NA; d_gene: NA; j_gene: TRBJ2-1
CDR3aa: CASRVAALRETQYF; CDR3nt: TGTGCCAGCAGGGTAGCGGCCCTCCGGGAGACCCAGTACTTC; v_gene: TRBV28; abundance: NA; d_gene: NA; j_gene: TRBJ2-5
CDR3aa: CASSPLTGGNTEAFF; CDR3nt: TGCGCCAGCAGCCCGTTGACAGGGGGGAACACTGAAGCTTTCTTT; v_gene: TRBV5-1; abundance: NA; d_gene: TRBD1; j_gene: TRBJ1-1
CDR3aa: CASIKQGPSNQPQHF; CDR3nt: TGTGCCTCGATAAAACAGGGACCCAGCAATCAGCCCCAGCATTTT; v_gene: TRBV19; abundance: NA; d_gene: NA; j_gene: TRBJ1-5
CDR3aa: CASSARDGGPETQYF; CDR3nt: TGCGCCAGCAGTGCCCGGGACGGGGGGCCAGAGACCCAGTACTTC; v_gene: TRBV5-1; abundance: NA; d_gene: NA; j_gene: TRBJ2-5
CDR3aa: CASSQSRGILSAEAFF; CDR3nt: TGCGCCAGCAGTCAATCCCGGGGGATTCTGTCGGCTGAAGCTTTCTTT; v_gene: TRBV23-1; abundance: NA; d_gene: NA; j_gene: TRBJ1-1
CDR3aa: CASSFRATNEKLFF; CDR3nt: TGTGCCAGCAGCTTCAGAGCAACTAATGAAAAACTGTTTTTT; v_gene: TRBV7-2; abundance: NA; d_gene: NA; j_gene: TRBJ1-4
CDR3aa: CASSPASSTTEAFF; CDR3nt: TGTGCCAGCTCACCAGCGAGCTCCACCACTGAAGCTTTCTTT; v_gene: TRBV18; abundance: NA; d_gene: NA; j_gene: TRBJ1-1
CDR3aa: CASSLDWGAYEQYF; CDR3nt: TGCGCCAGCAGCTTGGACTGGGGGGCCTACGAGCAGTACTTC; v_gene: TRBV5-1; abundance: NA; d_gene: NA; j_gene: TRBJ2-7
CDR3aa: CASSLGRTDGYTF; CDR3nt: TGTGCCAGCAGCTTAGGCAGGACGGATGGCTACACCTTC; v_gene: TRBV7-3; abundance: NA; d_gene: NA; j_gene: TRBJ1-2
CDR3aa: CASSPRAGGEHNEQFF; CDR3nt: TGTGCCAGCAGCCCTAGAGCGGGAGGTGAACACAATGAGCAGTTCTTC; v_gene: TRBV7-2; abundance: NA; d_gene: TRBD2; j_gene: TRBJ2-1
CDR3aa: CASSLPSTVSGNTIYF; CDR3nt: TGTGCCAGTAGTTTACCATCGACGGTCTCTGGAAACACCATATATTTT; v_gene: TRBV19; abundance: NA; d_gene: NA; j_gene: TRBJ1-3
CDR3aa: CASSSGDSLNTEAFF; CDR3nt: TGCGCCAGCAGCTCGGGGGACAGCTTGAACACTGAAGCTTTCTTT; v_gene: TRBV5-1; abundance: once; d_gene: TRBD1; j_gene: TRBJ1-1
CDR3aa: CATSRGNSGRSRTGELFF; CDR3nt: TGTGCCACCAGCAGAGGAAATAGCGGACGCTCGAGAACCGGGGAGCTGTTTTTT; v_gene: TRBV15; abundance: NA; d_gene: NA; j_gene: TRBJ2-2
CDR3aa: CASMGEITGELFF; CDR3nt: TGTGCCAGCATGGGGGAAATCACCGGGGAGCTGTTTTTT; v_gene: TRBV6-5; abundance: NA; d_gene: NA; j_gene: TRBJ2-2
CDR3aa: CASSPTPDRGTFYGYTF; CDR3nt: TGTGCCAGTAGCCCAACCCCCGACAGGGGGACCTTCTATGGCTACACCTTC; v_gene: TRBV19; abundance: NA; d_gene: TRBD1; j_gene: TRBJ1-2
CDR3aa: CASSLRLGGTDTQYF; CDR3nt: TGTGCCAGCAGCTTAAGACTAGGAGGCACAGATACGCAGTATTTT; v_gene: TRBV7-9; abundance: once; d_gene: NA; j_gene: TRBJ2-3
CDR3aa: CASSLLGGDQPQHF; CDR3nt: TGTGCCAGCAGCTTGTTGGGAGGGGATCAGCCCCAGCATTTT; v_gene: TRBV5-5; abundance: NA; d_gene: NA; j_gene: TRBJ1-5
CDR3aa: CASSQAVPPYEQYF; CDR3nt: TGTGCCAGCAGCCAAGCGGTCCCACCCTACGAGCAGTACTTC; v_gene: TRBV5-4; abundance: NA; d_gene: NA; j_gene: TRBJ2-7
CDR3aa: CASIPTGRSGNEQFF; CDR3nt: TGTGCCAGTATCCCCACGGGGAGGTCTGGTAATGAGCAGTTCTTC; v_gene: TRBV19; abundance: few; d_gene: NA; j_gene: TRBJ2-1
CDR3aa: CASSSRRTGGYEQYF; CDR3nt: TGTGCCAGCAGCTCCCGTCGGACAGGTGGTTACGAGCAGTACTTC; v_gene: TRBV5-4; abundance: once; d_gene: TRBD1; j_gene: TRBJ2-7
CDR3aa: CASIVGTSRNSYEQYF; CDR3nt: TGTGCCAGCATCGTCGGGACTAGCCGAAACTCCTACGAGCAGTACTTC; v_gene: TRBV2; abundance: NA; d_gene: TRBD2; j_gene: TRBJ2-7
CDR3aa: CASSQDLQGWQPQHF; CDR3nt: TGCGCCAGCAGCCAAGATCTCCAGGGCTGGCAGCCCCAGCATTTT; v_gene: TRBV4-1; abundance: NA; d_gene: NA; j_gene: TRBJ1-5
CDR3aa: CASSEAGAGTGELFF; CDR3nt: TGTGCCAGCAGCGAAGCGGGAGCTGGTACCGGGGAGCTGTTTTTT; v_gene: TRBV6-1; abundance: NA; d_gene: TRBD2; j_gene: TRBJ2-2
CDR3aa: CASSLAGRNYGYTF; CDR3nt: TGTGCCAGCAGCTTAGCTGGGAGGAACTATGGCTACACCTTC; v_gene: TRBV11-3; abundance: NA; d_gene: NA; j_gene: TRBJ1-2
CDR3aa: CASSQLTNYGYTF; CDR3nt: TGTGCCAGCTCGCAGCTGACCAACTATGGCTACACCTTC; v_gene: TRBV6-1; abundance: NA; d_gene: NA; j_gene: TRBJ1-2
CDR3aa: CASSLRSATSQETQYF; CDR3nt: TGCGCCAGCAGCTTGAGGTCAGCCACCTCCCAAGAGACCCAGTACTTC; v_gene: TRBV5-1; abundance: NA; d_gene: NA; j_gene: TRBJ2-5
CDR3aa: CASGGGAGYGYTF; CDR3nt: TGTGCCAGTGGCGGGGGCGCGGGATATGGCTACACCTTC; v_gene: TRBV28; abundance: NA; d_gene: NA; j_gene: TRBJ1-2
CDR3aa: CASSRGQGKGTDTQYF; CDR3nt: TGTGCCAGCTCACGGGGACAGGGAAAGGGCACAGATACGCAGTATTTT; v_gene: TRBV18; abundance: NA; d_gene: TRBD1; j_gene: TRBJ2-3
CDR3aa: CASSLRGGTEAFF; CDR3nt: TGTGCCAGCAGCTTAAGGGGAGGAACTGAAGCTTTCTTT; v_gene: TRBV7-2; abundance: NA; d_gene: NA; j_gene: TRBJ1-1
CDR3aa: CASSTRRGRETGELFF; CDR3nt: TGTGCCAGTAGTACCCGACGGGGGCGAGAGACCGGGGAGCTGTTTTTT; v_gene: TRBV19; abundance: NA; d_gene: NA; j_gene: TRBJ2-2
CDR3aa: CASSPSNAEDSLESVFF; CDR3nt: TGTGCCAGCAGCCCGTCAAATGCCGAAGACAGTCTTGAAAGTGTGTTCTTC; v_gene: TRBV9; abundance: once; d_gene: NA; j_gene: TRBJ2-1
CDR3aa: CASSIGTTNEKLFF; CDR3nt: TGTGCCAGCAGCATCGGAACAACTAATGAAAAACTGTTTTTT; v_gene: TRBV9; abundance: NA; d_gene: NA; j_gene: TRBJ1-4
CDR3aa: CASSEISWKSYEQYF; CDR3nt: TGTGCCAGCTCAGAGATCTCATGGAAATCCTACGAGCAGTACTTC; v_gene: TRBV18; abundance: NA; d_gene: NA; j_gene: TRBJ2-7
CDR3aa: CASSPQQGFEAFF; CDR3nt: TGTGCCAGTAGTCCTCAACAGGGGTTTGAAGCTTTCTTT; v_gene: TRBV19; abundance: once; d_gene: TRBD1; j_gene: TRBJ1-1
CDR3aa: CAWSVQFGDTIYF; CDR3nt: TGTGCCTGGAGTGTCCAGTTTGGAGACACCATATATTTT; v_gene: TRBV30; abundance: NA; d_gene: NA; j_gene: TRBJ1-3
CDR3aa: CASSLDRTTDTQYF; CDR3nt: TGTGCCAGCAGTTTAGACCGGACCACAGATACGCAGTATTTT; v_gene: TRBV11-2; abundance: once; d_gene: NA; j_gene: TRBJ2-3
CDR3aa: CATAVLGRETQYF; CDR3nt: TGTGCCACCGCGGTATTAGGGCGAGAGACCCAGTACTTC; v_gene: TRBV5-6; abundance: NA; d_gene: NA; j_gene: TRBJ2-5
CDR3aa: CASSLTGGGLTDTQYF; CDR3nt: TGTGCCAGCAGCTTAACAGGGGGAGGTCTGACAGATACGCAGTATTTT; v_gene: TRBV7-3; abundance: NA; d_gene: NA; j_gene: TRBJ2-3
CDR3aa: CASSLSTPNYGYTF; CDR3nt: TGTGCCAGCAGCCTCTCCACTCCTAACTATGGCTACACCTTC; v_gene: TRBV9; abundance: once; d_gene: NA; j_gene: TRBJ1-2
CDR3aa: CASSENRGVFTEAFF; CDR3nt: TGTGCCAGCAGTGAAAACAGGGGGGTGTTCACTGAAGCTTTCTTT; v_gene: TRBV2; abundance: NA; d_gene: TRBD1; j_gene: TRBJ1-1
CDR3aa: CASSLLQGSAFF; CDR3nt: TGTGCCAGCAGCTTATTACAGGGTTCAGCTTTCTTT; v_gene: TRBV11-3; abundance: once; d_gene: NA; j_gene: TRBJ1-1